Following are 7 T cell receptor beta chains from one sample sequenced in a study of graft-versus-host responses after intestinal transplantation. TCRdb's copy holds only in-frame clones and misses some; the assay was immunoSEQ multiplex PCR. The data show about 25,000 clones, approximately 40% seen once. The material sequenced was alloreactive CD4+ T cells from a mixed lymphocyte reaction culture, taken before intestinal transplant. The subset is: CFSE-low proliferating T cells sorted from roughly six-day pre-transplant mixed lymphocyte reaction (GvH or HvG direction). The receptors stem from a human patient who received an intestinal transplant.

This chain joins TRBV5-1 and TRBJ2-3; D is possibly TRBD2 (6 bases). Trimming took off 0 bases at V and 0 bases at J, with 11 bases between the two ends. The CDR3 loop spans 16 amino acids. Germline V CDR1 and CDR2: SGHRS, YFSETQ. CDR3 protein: CASSLVQGLSTDTQYF. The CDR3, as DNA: TGCGCCAGCAGCTTGGTTCAGGGACTCAGCACAGATACGCAGTATTTT. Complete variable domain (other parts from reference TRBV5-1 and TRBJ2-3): KAGVTQTPRYLIKTRGQQVTLSCSPISGHRSVSWYQQTPGQGLQFLFEYFSETQRNKGNFPGRFSGRQFSNSRSEMNVSTLELGDSALYLCASSLVQGLSTDTQYFGPGTRLTVL.

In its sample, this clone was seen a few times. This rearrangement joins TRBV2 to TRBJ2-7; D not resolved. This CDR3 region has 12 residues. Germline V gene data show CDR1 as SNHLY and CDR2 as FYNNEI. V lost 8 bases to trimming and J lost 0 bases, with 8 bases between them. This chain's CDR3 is CASGGSSYEQYF. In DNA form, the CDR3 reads TGTGCCAGCGGCGGCTCCTCCTACGAGCAGTACTTC. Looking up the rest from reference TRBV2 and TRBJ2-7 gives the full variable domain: EPEVTQTPSHQVTQMGQEVILRCVPISNHLYFYWYRQILGQKVEFLVSFYNNEISEKSEIFDDQFSVERPDGSNFTLKIRSTKLEDSAMYFCASGGSSYEQYFGPGTRLTVT.

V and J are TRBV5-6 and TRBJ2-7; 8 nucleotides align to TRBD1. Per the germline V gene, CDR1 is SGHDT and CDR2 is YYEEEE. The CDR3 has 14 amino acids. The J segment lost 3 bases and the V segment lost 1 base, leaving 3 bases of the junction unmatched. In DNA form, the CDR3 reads TGTGCCAGCAGCTTGTTAGGACAGGGCTACGAGCAGTACTTC. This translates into CASSLLGQGYEQYF.

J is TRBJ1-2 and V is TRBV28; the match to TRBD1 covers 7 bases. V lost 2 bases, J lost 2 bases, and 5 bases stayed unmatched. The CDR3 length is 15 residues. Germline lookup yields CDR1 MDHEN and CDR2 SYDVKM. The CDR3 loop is CASSLRQGRNYGYTF. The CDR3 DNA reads TGTGCCAGCAGTTTAAGACAGGGTAGGAACTATGGCTACACCTTC.

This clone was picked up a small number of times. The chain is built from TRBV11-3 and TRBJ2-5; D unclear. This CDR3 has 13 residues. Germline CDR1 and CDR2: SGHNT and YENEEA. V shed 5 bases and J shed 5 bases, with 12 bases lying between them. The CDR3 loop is CASSLNQWETQYF. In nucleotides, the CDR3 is TGTGCCAGCAGCCTAAATCAATGGGAGACCCAGTACTTC.

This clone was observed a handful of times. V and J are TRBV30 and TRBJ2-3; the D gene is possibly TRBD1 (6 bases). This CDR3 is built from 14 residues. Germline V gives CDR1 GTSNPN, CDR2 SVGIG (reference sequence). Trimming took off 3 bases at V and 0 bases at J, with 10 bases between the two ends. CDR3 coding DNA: TGTGCCTGGAGGTGGGGGCCTAGCACAGATACGCAGTATTTT. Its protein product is CAWRWGPSTDTQYF.

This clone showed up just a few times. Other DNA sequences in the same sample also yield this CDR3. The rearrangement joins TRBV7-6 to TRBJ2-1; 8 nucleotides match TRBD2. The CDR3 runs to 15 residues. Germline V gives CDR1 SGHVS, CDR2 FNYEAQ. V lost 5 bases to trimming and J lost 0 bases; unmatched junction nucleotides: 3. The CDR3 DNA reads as TGTGCCAGCAGCGGCGGGAGGAACTCCTACAATGAGCAGTTCTTC. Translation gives CASSGGRNSYNEQFF.